The 19 T cell receptor beta chains listed next were all sequenced from one sample in a study of cytomegalovirus exposure and HLA in healthy donors. 60 Vbeta and 13 Jbeta primers were used in PCR. The protocol was immunoSEQ multiplex PCR, while the TCRdb copy is restricted to in-frame clones and leaves out a portion. The table includes 150,000 or so clones, around 78% detected once. The source material was PBMCs. These receptors all come from a female donor in good health and CMV-seronegative.

The rearrangement uses TRBV6-1 and TRBJ1-1; 8 bases line up with TRBD1. V was clipped by 7 bases and J by 8 bases; unmatched bases: 6. The CDR3 is 12 amino acids. Germline-derived CDR1 and CDR2 are MNHNS and SASEGT. CDR3 sequence (DNA): TGTGCCAGCATCCCCCGGGACAGGGAAGCTTTCTTT. Translated, it gives CASIPRDREAFF.

The V gene is TRBV9, the J gene TRBJ1-4, with D possibly being TRBD1 (6 bases). The CDR3 runs to 18 residues. Germline V lookup: CDR1 SGDLS, CDR2 YYNGEE. Deletions cut 5 bases from V and 0 bases from J, with 20 bases between. The CDR3 DNA reads TGTGCCAGCAGTACCGGGACACACCGTCCTGCAACTAATGAAAAACTGTTTTTT. It encodes CASSTGTHRPATNEKLFF.

The chain is built from TRBV2 and TRBJ2-1; 7 bases fit TRBD2. The V gene's germline CDR1 is SNHLY and CDR2 FYNNEI. V lost 5 bases to trimming and J lost 2 bases; unmatched junction nucleotides: 6. The CDR3 totals 15 residues. CDR3 amino acids: CASSRSSGPYNEQFF. The CDR3 coding sequence is TGTGCCAGCAGTCGGTCTAGCGGACCCTACAATGAGCAGTTCTTC.

The rearrangement uses TRBV4-2 and TRBJ2-7, with TRBD2 identical over 9 bases. In germline, CDR1 is LGHNA, CDR2 YNFKEQ. This CDR3 region has 18 residues. V gave up 0 bases and J gave up 4 bases; unmatched junction bases: 13. CDR3 coding DNA: TGTGCCAGCAGCCAAGATCGGGCTAGCGGGGAGTTAAGATACGAGCAGTACTTC. As protein: CASSQDRASGELRYEQYF.

The chain combines TRBV6-1 with TRBJ1-2; D is undetermined. Germline V lookup: CDR1 MNHNS, CDR2 SASEGT. This CDR3 region has 11 residues. The V gene lost 9 bases and the J gene lost 5 bases, with 10 bases spanning the gap. CDR3 DNA sequence: TGTGCCAGTTTTCAGGAATATGGCTACACCTTC. Protein product: CASFQEYGYTF.

V usage is TRBV4-3 and J usage is TRBJ2-6, with D hard to call. CDR3 length: 15 amino acids. The germline V gene has CDR1 LGHNA and CDR2 YSLEER. The V gene lost 3 bases and the J gene lost 0 bases, with 6 bases spanning the gap. CDR3 sequence (DNA): TGCGCCAGCAGCCAGACACACTCTGGGGCCAACGTCCTGACTTTC. Its protein is CASSQTHSGANVLTF.

V gene TRBV28 combines with J gene TRBJ1-1, with TRBD1 identical over 9 bases. V trimming: 6 bases; J trimming: 1 base; junction bases outside the gene matches: 3. CDR1 MDHEN and CDR2 SYDVKM come from the germline V gene. The CDR3 loop spans 14 amino acids. CDR3 nucleotide sequence: TGTGCCAGCAGCTGGGGACAGGGGAACACTGAAGCTTTCTTT. As protein: CASSWGQGNTEAFF.

The gene calls are TRBV19 and TRBJ1-5; TRBD1 is a possible D gene (5 bases). This CDR3 spans 15 amino acids. Per germline, CDR1 LNHDA and CDR2 SQIVND (reference sequence). Trimming took 3 bases from V and 3 from J, leaving 12 bases between them. This CDR3 is CASSMGQGLNQPQHF. As DNA, the CDR3 is TGTGCCAGTAGTATGGGGCAGGGTCTCAATCAGCCCCAGCATTTT.

The rearrangement links TRBV5-6 to TRBJ2-1, with TRBD2 matching over 9 bases. V was clipped by 4 bases and J by 15 bases; unmatched bases: 8. CDR1 is SGHDT and CDR2 is YYEEEE in the germline V gene. The CDR3 is 12 residues long. The CDR3 sequence is CASSRGLACPFF. The CDR3, as DNA: TGTGCCAGCAGCAGGGGACTAGCCTGTCCGTTCTTC. Supplemented by reference TRBV5-6 and TRBJ2-1, the full variable domain reads DAGVTQSPTHLIKTRGQQVTLRCSPKSGHDTVSWYQQALGQGPQFIFQYYEEEERQRGNFPDRFSGHQFPNYSSELNVNALLLGDSALYLCASSRGLACPFFGPGTRLTVL.

The genes are TRBV7-2 and TRBJ1-3, with a tentative D call TRBD1 (6 bases). Trimming took 5 bases from V and 4 from J, leaving 12 bases between them. Germline V gene sequence: CDR1 SGHTA, CDR2 FQGNSA. The CDR3 extends over 14 amino acids. The CDR3 here is CASSDRQAGNTIYF. The CDR3 nucleotides are TGTGCCAGCAGCGACCGACAGGCCGGAAACACCATATATTTT.

The chain links TRBV19 to TRBJ2-7; TRBD1 is a possible D gene (6 bases). Trimming shortened V by 5 bases and J by 0 bases, and 14 bases separated the two germline ends. There are 15 residues in the CDR3. Germline loops: CDR1 LNHDA, CDR2 SQIVND (reference sequence). Here the CDR3 reads CASSPQGRSSYEQYF. Written as DNA, the CDR3 is TGTGCCAGTAGTCCCCAGGGGCGTAGCTCCTACGAGCAGTACTTC. The full variable domain, in which reference TRBV19 and TRBJ2-7 provide the parts outside the CDR3, is DGGITQSPKYLFRKEGQNVTLSCEQNLNHDAMYWYRQDPGQGLRLIYYSQIVNDFQKGDIAEGYSVSREKKESFPLTVTSAQKNPTAFYLCASSPQGRSSYEQYFGPGTRLTVT.

The chain links TRBV7-2 to TRBJ2-1; a possible D gene is TRBD2 (7 bases). This CDR3 comprises 18 residues. Germline V gene lookup returns CDR1 SGHTA and CDR2 FQGNSA. Between the trimmed V and J ends, which lost 7 bases and 0 bases, there was a span of 22 bases. DNA of the CDR3: TGTGCCAGCAAAATAGGGGGGGGAATCCTGAGCTCCTACAATGAGCAGTTCTTC. Amino acid sequence: CASKIGGGILSSYNEQFF.

The gene calls are TRBV6-5 and TRBJ1-2; a weak D match, TRBD1 (5 bases). CDR3 length: 12 residues. Germline V gene sequence: CDR1 MNHEY, CDR2 SVGAGI. V dropped 6 bases and J dropped 8 bases, with 13 bases sitting between them. CDR3 sequence: CASRTPGSGYTF. CDR3 bases: TGTGCCAGCAGGACCCCAGGGTCGGGCTACACCTTC.

The chain combines TRBV5-1 with TRBJ2-5, with TRBD1 as a possible D gene (5 bases). Germline V CDR1 and CDR2: SGHRS, YFSETQ. There are 15 residues in the CDR3. Trimming stripped 0 bases from V and 3 bases from J, with 12 bases between. The CDR3 is CASSLESRAEETQYF. DNA of the CDR3: TGCGCCAGCAGCTTGGAGTCCAGGGCGGAAGAGACCCAGTACTTC. The variable domain in full, with the rest retrieved from reference TRBV5-1 and TRBJ2-5, is KAGVTQTPRYLIKTRGQQVTLSCSPISGHRSVSWYQQTPGQGLQFLFEYFSETQRNKGNFPGRFSGRQFSNSRSEMNVSTLELGDSALYLCASSLESRAEETQYFGPGTRLLVL.

V gene TRBV4-1 combines with J gene TRBJ2-7; TRBD2 matches at 10 bases. The V segment lost 4 bases and the J segment 5 bases; nucleotides outside the gene matches: 8. Per germline, CDR1 MGHRA and CDR2 YSYEKL. The CDR3 sequence is 15 residues long. The CDR3 reads CASSLAGTSENEQYF. In DNA, the CDR3 is TGCGCCAGCAGCCTCGCCGGGACTAGCGAGAACGAGCAGTACTTC.

The gene calls are TRBV7-9 and TRBJ1-5; 8 bases are a match to TRBD1. V shed 5 bases, J shed 2 bases, and the junction held 2 bases outside the gene matches. The germline V gene encodes CDR1 SEHNR and CDR2 FQNEAQ (reference sequence). The CDR3 length is 14 residues. The CDR3 loop reads CASSPGQGNQPQHF. The CDR3 nucleotides read TGTGCCAGCAGCCCGGGACAGGGCAATCAGCCCCAGCATTTT.

The CDR3 sequence is CASSLAGNTGGIYEQYF. The DNA of the CDR3 is TGCGCCAGCAGCTTGGCGGGGAACACCGGGGGTATCTACGAGCAGTACTTC. This chain joins TRBV5-1 and TRBJ2-7; perhaps TRBD2 as D (6 bases). Between the trimmed V and J ends, which lost 0 bases and 3 bases, there was a span of 19 bases. CDR3 length: 17 residues. Germline V gives CDR1 SGHRS, CDR2 YFSETQ.

The V and J genes are TRBV19 and TRBJ1-4; D is uncertain. The length of the CDR3 is 14 residues. The V gene's germline CDR1 is LNHDA and CDR2 SQIVND (reference sequence). V dropped 3 bases and J dropped 5 bases, with 10 bases sitting between them. The CDR3 region is CASSIGGRNEKLFF. In DNA, the CDR3 is TGTGCCAGTAGTATTGGAGGCCGCAATGAAAAACTGTTTTTT.

Comment on this clone: At one boundary the junction diverges from the germline segment, which might be a read error. The V call is TRBV7-9, the J call TRBJ1-1; D not certain. Germline CDR1 is SEHNR and CDR2 is FQNEAQ (reference sequence). This CDR3 is built from 12 residues. The CDR3 sequence: CSSRERNTEAFF. CDR3 coding DNA: TGTTCCAGCAGAGAGAGGAACACTGAAGCTTTCTTT.